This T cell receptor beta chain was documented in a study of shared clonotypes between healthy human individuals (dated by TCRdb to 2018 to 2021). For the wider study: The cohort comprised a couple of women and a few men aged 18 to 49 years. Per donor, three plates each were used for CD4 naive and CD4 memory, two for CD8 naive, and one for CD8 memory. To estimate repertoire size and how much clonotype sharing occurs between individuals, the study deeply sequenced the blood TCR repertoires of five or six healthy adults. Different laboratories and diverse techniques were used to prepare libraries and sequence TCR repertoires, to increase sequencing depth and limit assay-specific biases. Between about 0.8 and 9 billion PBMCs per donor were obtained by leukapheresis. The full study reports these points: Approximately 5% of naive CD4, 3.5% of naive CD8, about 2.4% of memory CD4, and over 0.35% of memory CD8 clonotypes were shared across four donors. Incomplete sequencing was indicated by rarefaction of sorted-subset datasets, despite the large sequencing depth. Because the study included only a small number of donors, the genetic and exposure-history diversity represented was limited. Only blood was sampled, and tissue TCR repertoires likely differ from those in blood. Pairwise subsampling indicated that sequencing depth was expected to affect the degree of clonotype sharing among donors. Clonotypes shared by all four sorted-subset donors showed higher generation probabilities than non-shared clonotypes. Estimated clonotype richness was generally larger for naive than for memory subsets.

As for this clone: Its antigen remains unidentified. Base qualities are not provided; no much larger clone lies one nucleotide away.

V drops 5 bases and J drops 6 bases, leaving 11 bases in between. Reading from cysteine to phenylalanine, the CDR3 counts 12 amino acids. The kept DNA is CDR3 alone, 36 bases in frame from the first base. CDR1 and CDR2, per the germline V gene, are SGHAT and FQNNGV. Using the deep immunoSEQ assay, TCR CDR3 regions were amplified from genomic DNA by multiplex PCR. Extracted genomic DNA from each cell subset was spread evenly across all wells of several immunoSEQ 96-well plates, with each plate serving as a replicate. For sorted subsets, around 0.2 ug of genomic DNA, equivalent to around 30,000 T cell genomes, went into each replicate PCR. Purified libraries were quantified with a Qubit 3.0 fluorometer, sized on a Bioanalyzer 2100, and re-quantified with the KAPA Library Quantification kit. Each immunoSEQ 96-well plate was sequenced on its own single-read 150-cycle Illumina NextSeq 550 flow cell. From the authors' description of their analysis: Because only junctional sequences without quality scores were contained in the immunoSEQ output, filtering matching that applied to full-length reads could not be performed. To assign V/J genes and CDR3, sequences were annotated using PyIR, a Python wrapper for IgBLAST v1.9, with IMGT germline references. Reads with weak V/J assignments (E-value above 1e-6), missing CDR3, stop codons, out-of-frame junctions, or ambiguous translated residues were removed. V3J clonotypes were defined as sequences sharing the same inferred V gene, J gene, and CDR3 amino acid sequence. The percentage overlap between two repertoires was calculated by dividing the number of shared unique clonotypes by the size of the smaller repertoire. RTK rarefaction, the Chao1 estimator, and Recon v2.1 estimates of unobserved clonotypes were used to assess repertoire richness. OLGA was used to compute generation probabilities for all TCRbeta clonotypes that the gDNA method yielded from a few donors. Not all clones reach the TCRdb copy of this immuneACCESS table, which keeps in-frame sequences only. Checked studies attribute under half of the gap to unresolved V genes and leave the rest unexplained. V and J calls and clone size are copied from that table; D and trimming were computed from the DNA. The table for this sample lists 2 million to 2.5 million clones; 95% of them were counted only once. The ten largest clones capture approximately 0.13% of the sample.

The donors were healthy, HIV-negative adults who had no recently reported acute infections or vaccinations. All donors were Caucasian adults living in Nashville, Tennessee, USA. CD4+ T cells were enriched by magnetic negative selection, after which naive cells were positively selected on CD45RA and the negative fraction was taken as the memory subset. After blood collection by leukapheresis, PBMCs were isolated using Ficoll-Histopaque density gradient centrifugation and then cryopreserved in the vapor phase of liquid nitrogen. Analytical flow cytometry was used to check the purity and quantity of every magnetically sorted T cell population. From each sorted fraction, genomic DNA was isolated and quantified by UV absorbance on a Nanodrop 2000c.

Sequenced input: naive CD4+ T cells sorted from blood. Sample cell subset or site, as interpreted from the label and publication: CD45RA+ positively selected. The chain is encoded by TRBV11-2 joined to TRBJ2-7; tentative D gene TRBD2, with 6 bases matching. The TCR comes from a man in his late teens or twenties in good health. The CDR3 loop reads CASSRTTLEQYF. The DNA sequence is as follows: TGTGCCAGCAGCCGGACTACCCTCGAGCAGTACTTC.